What follows describes a single T cell receptor (beta chain). Its specificity is unknown. This sample is part of a study of graft-versus-host responses after intestinal transplantation. The wider study: Once they had received anti-thymocyte globulin induction, all recipients took tacrolimus and steroids for about 3 years.

Findings and caveats of the study: Early post-transplant HvG declines tracked with peak circulating GvH clone levels. Those patients showing graft-donor T cell macrochimerism displayed high graft-versus-host to host-versus-graft clonal ratios in allografts. GvH clones detected in recipient marrow included some appearing first in ileum or blood.

Data came from immunoSEQ multiplex PCR; TCRdb stores just in-frame clones and leaves some out. Here the sample spans fewer than 110,000 clones, about 91% being singletons. The origin of this receptor is a human donor who was the organ donor for an intestinal transplant. Sequenced material: unstimulated CD4+ T cells sorted from spleen or lymph node cells, taken before transplant.

The CDR3 DNA follows: TGTGCCAGTAGTATCCGAGACAGTAGGCACACCATATATTTT. Residues: CASSIRDSRHTIYF. This chain joins TRBV19 and TRBJ1-3, with D maybe TRBD1 (5 bases). There are 14 residues in the CDR3. Deletions cut 3 bases from V and 8 bases from J, with 14 bases between. The germline gives CDR1 LNHDA, CDR2 SQIVND (reference sequence).